The 9 T cell receptor beta chains given below trace back to one sample, sequenced in a study of cytomegalovirus exposure and HLA in healthy donors. In the PCR, 60 Vbeta and 13 Jbeta primers were used. TCRdb's table, derived via immunoSEQ multiplex PCR, lists solely in-frame clones and lacks some. The sample holds 140,000 to 150,000 clones; around three quarters are singletons and the top ten take less than 3%. The sample consisted of PBMCs. The origin of the receptors is a woman aged 18-29 years in good health and CMV-seropositive.

The CDR3 region is CAIRLDGNQETQYF. The CDR3 DNA reads as TGTGCCATCAGATTGGACGGGAATCAAGAGACCCAGTACTTC. The chain couples TRBV10-3 to TRBJ2-5, with TRBD2 as a possible D gene (5 bases). This CDR3 is 14 amino acids long. Looked up from germline, CDR1 is ENHRY and CDR2 is SYGVKD. Trimming took 6 bases from V and 2 from J, leaving 13 bases between them.

V gene TRBV11-2 combines with J gene TRBJ1-1; D not resolved. CDR3 length equals 13 residues. The germline V gene encodes CDR1 SGHAT and CDR2 FQNNGV. Trimming took 5 bases from V and 3 from J, leaving 10 bases between them. Written as DNA, the CDR3 is TGTGCCAGCAGCCACCTCAGTGACACTGAAGCTTTCTTT. It codes for CASSHLSDTEAFF.

V usage is TRBV30 and J usage is TRBJ1-1; D unresolved. The ends were cut back, 7 bases at V and 5 bases at J, with 14 bases in the middle. Germline CDR1 GTSNPN, CDR2 SVGIG (reference sequence). There are 12 residues in the CDR3. The CDR3 DNA follows: TGTGCCTTGACGGAGGGATCAACTGAAGCTTTCTTT. Protein product: CALTEGSTEAFF.

There are a few counts of this clone. The CDR3 spells CASTPDRTGELFF. In nucleotides, the CDR3 is TGTGCCAGCACTCCGGACAGGACGGGGGAGCTGTTTTTT. This chain joins TRBV6-5 and TRBJ2-2; 7 nucleotides match TRBD1. There are 13 residues in the CDR3. Germline lookup yields CDR1 MNHEY and CDR2 SVGAGI. Losses at the gene ends were 7 bases for V and 8 bases for J; bases not matched to a gene: 7.

The chain is built from TRBV27 and TRBJ1-2; 10 bases are shared with TRBD1. The V gene's germline CDR1 is MNHEY and CDR2 SMNVEV (reference sequence). There are 16 residues in the CDR3. The trim removed 5 bases at V and 7 bases at J, leaving 13 bases unmatched. Here the CDR3 reads CASSPTDRGSMGGYTF. The CDR3 nucleotides are TGTGCCAGCAGTCCTACGGACAGGGGGAGTATGGGTGGCTACACCTTC.

The chain carries TRBV6-1 and TRBJ2-1, with 10 positions matching TRBD2. The length of the CDR3 is 14 residues. CDR1 is MNHNS, CDR2 SASEGT, per germline. V was clipped by 5 bases and J by 3 bases; unmatched bases: 1. The CDR3 is CASSTSGDYNEQFF. The CDR3 coding sequence is TGTGCCAGCAGTACTAGCGGGGACTACAATGAGCAGTTCTTC.

The V call is TRBV27, the J call TRBJ1-1; D call uncertain. This CDR3 is built from 13 residues. From germline, CDR1 is MNHEY and CDR2 SMNVEV (reference sequence). Trimming took 6 bases from V and 1 from J, leaving 9 bases between them. The CDR3 reads CASSLRGNTEAFF. CDR3 in DNA: TGTGCCAGCAGCCTTCGGGGGAACACTGAAGCTTTCTTT.

This clone has only a few counts. This rearrangement joins TRBV11-1 to TRBJ2-2, with a possible D match to TRBD1 (6 bases). Per germline, CDR1 SGHAT and CDR2 FQDESV (reference sequence). V dropped 6 bases and J dropped 0 bases, with 11 bases sitting between them. The CDR3 length is 15 residues. CDR3 sequence (DNA): TGTGCCAGCAGATACGGGACAACGAACACCGGGGAGCTGTTTTTT. Amino acids: CASRYGTTNTGELFF.

The J gene is TRBJ1-1, the V gene TRBV5-5; D call uncertain. There are 16 residues in the CDR3. In germline, CDR1 is SGHKS, CDR2 YYEKEE (reference sequence). Trimming took off 4 bases at V and 0 bases at J, with 16 bases between the two ends. Here the CDR3 reads CASSPRTLAMNTEAFF. CDR3 DNA sequence: TGTGCCAGCAGCCCCAGGACCCTAGCCATGAACACTGAAGCTTTCTTT.